This T cell receptor (beta chain) was observed in a study of blood T cell repertoires in COVID-19. Study background: From the United States, Italy and Spain came samples of acute and convalescent COVID-19. T cells, B-cell-depleted T cells, or PBMCs provided the cDNA or gDNA that served as material.

This clone was observed a single time. CDR1 is SGHTA, CDR2 FQGNSA, per germline. The V gene lost 6 bases and the J gene lost 8 bases, with 19 bases spanning the gap. The CDR3 totals 15 residues. As handled by the study authors: Amplifying reference gene primers gave estimates of nucleated cell counts. Clones were sequenced by immunoSEQ multiplex PCR, and TCRdb holds only the in-frame ones, with some missing. That table is the source of V, J and clone size, and D and trimming were worked out from the DNA. The repertoire has 65,000 to 70,000 clones, around 88% of them found once; the top ten carry roughly 19%.

This TCR was sampled from an elderly woman with acute or convalescent COVID-19. The rearrangement joins TRBV7-2 to TRBJ2-2; a weak D match, TRBD2 (6 bases). The sample was peripheral blood. CDR3 protein: CASRSRGGTTGELFF. The CDR3 DNA sequence: TGTGCCAGCAGGTCCCGGGGAGGTACTACTGGGGAGCTGTTTTTT.